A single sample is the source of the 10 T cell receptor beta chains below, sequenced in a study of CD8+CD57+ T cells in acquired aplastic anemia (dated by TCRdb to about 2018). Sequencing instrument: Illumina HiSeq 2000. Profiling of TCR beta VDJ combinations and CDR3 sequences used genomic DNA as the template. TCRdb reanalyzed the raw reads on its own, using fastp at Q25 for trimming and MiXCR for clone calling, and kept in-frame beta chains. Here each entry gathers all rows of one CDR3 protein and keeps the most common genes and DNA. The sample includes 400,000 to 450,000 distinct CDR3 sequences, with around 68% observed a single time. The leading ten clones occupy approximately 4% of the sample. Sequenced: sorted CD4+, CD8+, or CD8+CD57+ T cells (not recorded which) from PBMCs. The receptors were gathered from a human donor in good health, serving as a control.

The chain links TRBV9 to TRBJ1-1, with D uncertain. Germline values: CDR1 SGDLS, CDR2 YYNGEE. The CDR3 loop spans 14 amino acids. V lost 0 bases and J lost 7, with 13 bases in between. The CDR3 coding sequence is TGTGCCAGCAGCGTAGCGTTAGGGTCTAATGAAGCTTTCTTT. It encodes CASSVALGSNEAFF.

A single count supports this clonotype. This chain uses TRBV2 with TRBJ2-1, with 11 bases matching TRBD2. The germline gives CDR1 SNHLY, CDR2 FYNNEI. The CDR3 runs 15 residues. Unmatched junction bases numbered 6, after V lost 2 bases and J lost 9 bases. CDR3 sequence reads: CASSENSGGATEQFF. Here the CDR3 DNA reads TGTGCCAGCAGTGAAAATAGCGGGGGGGCCACTGAGCAGTTCTTC.

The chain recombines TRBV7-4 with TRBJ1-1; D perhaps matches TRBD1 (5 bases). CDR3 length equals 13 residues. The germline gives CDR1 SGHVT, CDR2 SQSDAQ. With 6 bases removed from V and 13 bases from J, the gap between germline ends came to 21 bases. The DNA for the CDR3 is TGTGCCAGCAGTTTTTTGGGGGGTTCTCCCGTTTTCTTT. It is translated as CASSFLGGSPVFF.

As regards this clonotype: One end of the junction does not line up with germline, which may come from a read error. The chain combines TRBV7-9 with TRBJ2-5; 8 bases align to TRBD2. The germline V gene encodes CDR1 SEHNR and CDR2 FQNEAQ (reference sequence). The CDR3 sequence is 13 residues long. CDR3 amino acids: CASSAGGFGTKYF. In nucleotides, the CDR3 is TGTGCCAGCAGCGCGGGGGGCTTTGGGACCAAGTACTTC.

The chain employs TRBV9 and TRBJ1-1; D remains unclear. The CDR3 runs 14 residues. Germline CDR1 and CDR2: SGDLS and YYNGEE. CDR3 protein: CCSSVEVVNTEAFF. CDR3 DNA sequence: TGTTGCAGCAGCGTAGAGGTCGTGAACACTGAAGCTTTCTTT. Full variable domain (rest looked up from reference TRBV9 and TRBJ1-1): DSGVTQTPKHLITATGQRVTLRCSPRSGDLSVYWYQQSLDQGLQFLIQYYNGEERAKGNILERFSAQQFPDLHSELNLSSLELGDSALYFCCSSVEVVNTEAFFGQGTRLTVV.

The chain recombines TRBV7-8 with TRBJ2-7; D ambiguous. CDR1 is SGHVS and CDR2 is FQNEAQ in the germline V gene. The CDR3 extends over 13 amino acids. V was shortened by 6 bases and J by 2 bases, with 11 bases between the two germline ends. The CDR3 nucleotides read TGTGCCAGCAGTGGGTCGGGCACCTACGAGCAGTACGTC. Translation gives CASSGSGTYEQYV.

This CDR3 reads CASSVGEPGKAEAFF. The CDR3 nucleotides are TGCGCCAGCAGCGTAGGGGAGCCAGGTAAGGCTGAAGCTTTCTTT. This chain uses TRBV5-1 with TRBJ1-1; a weak D match, TRBD1 (5 bases). CDR1 is SGHRS and CDR2 is YFSETQ in the germline V gene. The germline V and J ends were trimmed by 4 bases and 6 bases, with 19 bases remaining between them. The CDR3 has 15 residues.

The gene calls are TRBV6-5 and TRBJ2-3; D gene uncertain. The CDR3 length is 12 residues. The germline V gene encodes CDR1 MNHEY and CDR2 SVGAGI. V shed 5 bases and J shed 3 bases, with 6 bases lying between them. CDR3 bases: TGTGCCAGCAGTGTAGATACAGATACGCAGTATTTT. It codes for CASSVDTDTQYF.

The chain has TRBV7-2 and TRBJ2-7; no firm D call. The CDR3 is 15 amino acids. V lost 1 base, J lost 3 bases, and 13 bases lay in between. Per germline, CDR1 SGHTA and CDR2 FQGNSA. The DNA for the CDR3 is TGTGCCAGCAGCTTAGGGGTGGTGGCAGACTACGAGCAGTACTTC. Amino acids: CASSLGVVADYEQYF.

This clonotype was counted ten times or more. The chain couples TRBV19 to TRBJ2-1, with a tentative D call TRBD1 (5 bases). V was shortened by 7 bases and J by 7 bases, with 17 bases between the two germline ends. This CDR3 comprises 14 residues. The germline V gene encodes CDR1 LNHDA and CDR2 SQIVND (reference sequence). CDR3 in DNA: TGTGCCAGTACCACCGCAGGGTTTAGAAATGAGCAGTTCTTC. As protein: CASTTAGFRNEQFF.